The 29 T cell receptor beta chains presented below share a single source sample, sequenced in a study of blood T cell repertoires in COVID-19. Method: immunoSEQ multiplex PCR; TCRdb's copy keeps in-frame clones and lacks some. The sample carries fewer than 200,000 clones, just under 80% recorded once. The material sequenced was peripheral blood. These receptors originate from a man aged 65-85 years with active or convalescent COVID-19.

The chain carries TRBV30 and TRBJ2-3, with 13 bases identical to TRBD2. Germline V gene data show CDR1 as GTSNPN and CDR2 as SVGIG (reference sequence). The CDR3 consists of 16 residues. V lost 8 bases and J lost 3; bases outside the gene matches: 11. CDR3 sequence (DNA): TGTGCCCAAACCGGGACTAGCGGGGTGGAAACAGATACGCAGTATTTT. Encoded protein: CAQTGTSGVETDTQYF.

J is TRBJ2-1 and V is TRBV11-2, with D possibly matching TRBD2 (6 bases). V lost 6 bases, J lost 0 bases, and 12 bases lay in between. CDR1 is SGHAT, CDR2 FQNNGV, per germline. CDR3 size: 15 residues. The CDR3 DNA reads TGTGCCAGCAGTCTGGACTACCCCTCCTACAATGAGCAGTTCTTC. Amino acids: CASSLDYPSYNEQFF.

This chain links TRBV6-5 with TRBJ2-7; TRBD1 might be the D (6 bases). The germline CDR1 and CDR2 sequences are MNHEY and SVGAGI. The V gene lost 5 bases and the J gene lost 6 bases, with 11 bases spanning the gap. CDR3 length equals 12 residues. This chain's CDR3 is CASSQGLGEQYF. DNA of the CDR3: TGTGCCAGCAGTCAGGGGCTAGGCGAGCAGTACTTC.

The rearrangement joins TRBV18 to TRBJ2-5, with a possible D match to TRBD1 (5 bases). From germline, CDR1 is KGHSH and CDR2 LQKENI. The CDR3 length is 15 residues. V gave up 7 bases and J gave up 5 bases, with 20 bases separating them. CDR3: CASLPAWGPQETQYF. Written as DNA, the CDR3 is TGTGCCAGCTTACCGGCCTGGGGCCCTCAGGAGACCCAGTACTTC.

The chain combines TRBV29-1 with TRBJ2-1; 7 nucleotides align to TRBD2. CDR1 and CDR2 (germline): SQVTM, ANQGSEA. V gave up 5 bases and J gave up 3 bases; unmatched junction bases: 7. The CDR3 is made up of 14 amino acids. The chain's CDR3 is CSVKRELSYNEQFF. DNA for the CDR3: TGCAGCGTTAAGCGGGAACTCAGCTACAATGAGCAGTTCTTC.

This sequence joins TRBV13 and TRBJ2-3, with 8 bases lining up with TRBD2. Per germline, CDR1 PRHDT and CDR2 FYEKMQ (reference sequence). This CDR3 has 16 residues. Trimming took 5 bases from V and 5 from J; bases not matched to a gene: 12. CDR3 residues: CASSTGGRGAKDTQYF. The CDR3 DNA follows: TGTGCCAGCAGCACTGGCGGGCGGGGGGCCAAAGATACGCAGTATTTT.

The rearrangement joins TRBV29-1 to TRBJ2-1; 8 bases are a match to TRBD2. CDR3 size: 14 residues. The ends lost 6 bases at V and 3 bases at J; junction bases unmatched: 7. Germline V gene sequence: CDR1 SQVTM, CDR2 ANQGSEA. The CDR3 is CSVDTSGVYNEQFF. The CDR3 DNA is TGCAGCGTCGATACTAGCGGAGTCTACAATGAGCAGTTCTTC.

This chain links TRBV5-5 with TRBJ2-1, with 8 positions matching TRBD1. CDR3 size: 15 residues. Germline lookup yields CDR1 SGHKS and CDR2 YYEKEE (reference sequence). J gave up 5 bases and V 4 bases, and 8 bases lay outside the gene matches. CDR3 nucleotides: TGTGCCAGCAGCGCCGGACAGGGTATGGACAATGAGCAGTTCTTC. It specifies CASSAGQGMDNEQFF. Full variable domain (missing parts from reference TRBV5-5 and TRBJ2-1): DAGVTQSPTHLIKTRGQQVTLRCSPISGHKSVSWYQQVLGQGPQFIFQYYEKEERGRGNFPDRFSARQFPNYSSELNVNALLLGDSALYLCASSAGQGMDNEQFFGPGTRLTVL.

The chain uses TRBV30 and TRBJ1-4; D is possibly TRBD1 (6 bases). CDR3 length: 14 amino acids. V lost 0 bases, J lost 1 base, and 6 bases lay in between. Germline CDR1 and CDR2: GTSNPN and SVGIG (reference sequence). CDR3 sequence: CAWSVGGTNEKLFF. CDR3 nucleotide sequence: TGTGCCTGGAGTGTAGGGGGAACTAATGAAAAACTGTTTTTT.

This clone was detected once. J is TRBJ2-7 and V is TRBV4-1; TRBD2 might be the D (6 bases). Trimming shortened V by 4 bases and J by 2 bases, and 12 bases separated the two germline ends. There are 14 residues in the CDR3. From germline, CDR1 is MGHRA and CDR2 YSYEKL. The CDR3 region has the DNA TGCGCCAGCAGCCGGCCGACTAGGCCCTACGAGCAGTACTTC. It codes for CASSRPTRPYEQYF.

This clone was seen a handful of times. V and J are TRBV5-1 and TRBJ1-2, with a possible D match to TRBD1 (6 bases). Germline V CDR1 and CDR2: SGHRS, YFSETQ. The V gene lost 4 bases and the J gene lost 2 bases, with 18 bases spanning the gap. The CDR3 has 16 amino acids. The CDR3: CASSPAVGAANYGYTF. The CDR3 DNA sequence: TGCGCCAGCAGCCCTGCCGTGGGGGCGGCGAACTATGGCTACACCTTC.

Note on this clone: Additional DNA sequences in this sample encode the identical CDR3. V usage is TRBV5-5 and J usage is TRBJ2-3; D remains unclear. Germline V gene lookup returns CDR1 SGHKS and CDR2 YYEKEE (reference sequence). The CDR3 length is 14 residues. Trimming removed 0 bases from V and 2 bases from J, with 7 bases in between. CDR3 sequence: CASSLGPNTDTQYF. The CDR3 DNA sequence: TGTGCCAGCAGCTTGGGTCCCAACACAGATACGCAGTATTTT.

This clone was seen only a few times. This chain uses TRBV10-3 with TRBJ2-1, with D possibly being TRBD1 (6 bases). The germline CDR1 and CDR2 sequences are ENHRY and SYGVKD. The CDR3 loop spans 16 amino acids. V lost 5 bases to trimming and J lost 0 bases, with 14 bases between them. CDR3 residues: CAISIEQGSSYNEQFF. The CDR3 DNA reads TGTGCCATCAGTATCGAACAGGGAAGCTCCTACAATGAGCAGTTCTTC.

The CDR3 loop is CASSLTGEREITGELFF. DNA for the CDR3: TGTGCCAGCAGCTTAACGGGGGAGCGGGAGATCACCGGGGAGCTGTTTTTT. The rearrangement uses TRBV7-3 and TRBJ2-2, with 8 bases lining up with TRBD2. The length of the CDR3 is 17 residues. The junction had 7 bases not matched to a gene; V was cut back by 0 bases and J by 4 bases. Looked up from germline, CDR1 is SGHTA and CDR2 is FQGTGA.

This sequence joins TRBV19 and TRBJ2-1, with TRBD2 identical over 13 bases. Trimming at V came to 3 bases and at J to 10 bases, leaving 6 bases not matched to a gene. Germline CDR1 is LNHDA and CDR2 is SQIVND (reference sequence). The CDR3 contains 15 residues. CDR3 nucleotides: TGTGCCAGTAGTATTGGACTAGCGGGAGCTCTGGAGCAGTTCTTC. This translates into CASSIGLAGALEQFF.

The chain links TRBV30 to TRBJ2-3; TRBD1 matches at 8 bases. Germline assignment: CDR1 GTSNPN and CDR2 SVGIG (reference sequence). The CDR3 is 14 residues long. Losses at the gene ends were 5 bases for V and 0 bases for J; bases not matched to a gene: 4. The CDR3 here is CAWDRGFSTDTQYF. As DNA, the CDR3 is TGTGCCTGGGACAGGGGTTTTAGCACAGATACGCAGTATTTT.

V and J are TRBV27 and TRBJ1-1; 7 nucleotides align to TRBD1. The CDR3 length is 15 residues. CDR1 and CDR2 from the germline V gene are MNHEY and SMNVEV (reference sequence). The trim removed 2 bases at V and 3 bases at J, leaving 6 bases unmatched. The CDR3 DNA reads TGTGCCAGCAGTTTACTGACAGGGCGGCACACTGAAGCTTTCTTT. Protein product: CASSLLTGRHTEAFF.

The chain recombines TRBV5-1 with TRBJ1-1, with D tentatively TRBD1 (6 bases). The CDR3 spans 14 residues. Trimming stripped 2 bases from V and 5 bases from J, with 13 bases between. Germline CDR1 reads SGHRS; CDR2 reads YFSETQ. The CDR3 nucleotides read TGCGCCAGCAGCTTTTGGACAGAAGGGACTGAAGCTTTCTTT. Translated, it gives CASSFWTEGTEAFF.

The V and J genes are TRBV5-1 and TRBJ1-1, with D perhaps TRBD1 (5 bases). Germline values: CDR1 SGHRS, CDR2 YFSETQ. The CDR3 runs 14 residues. Trimming shortened V by 4 bases and J by 1 base, and 11 bases separated the two germline ends. CDR3 sequence reads: CASSRGTANTEAFF. In DNA form, the CDR3 reads TGCGCCAGCAGCCGCGGGACCGCGAACACTGAAGCTTTCTTT.

This chain links TRBV6-1 with TRBJ1-1; 8 nucleotides line up with TRBD1. There are 14 residues in the CDR3. The V segment lost 3 bases and the J segment 5 bases; nucleotides outside the gene matches: 5. Germline assignment: CDR1 MNHNS and CDR2 SASEGT. The CDR3 nucleotides read TGTGCCAGCAGTGACAGGGGGCATGGGACTGAAGCTTTCTTT. Translating it yields CASSDRGHGTEAFF.

V gene TRBV5-4 combines with J gene TRBJ1-1; D uncertain. The germline V gene encodes CDR1 SGHNT and CDR2 YYREEE (reference sequence). CDR3 length equals 13 residues. V shed 4 bases and J shed 0 bases, with 7 bases lying between them. The CDR3 region is CASSILLNTEAFF. DNA of the CDR3: TGTGCCAGCAGCATACTCCTGAACACTGAAGCTTTCTTT.

The V gene is TRBV29-1, the J gene TRBJ1-2, with a weak D call TRBD1 (5 bases). Germline lookup yields CDR1 SQVTM and CDR2 ANQGSEA. This CDR3 has 12 residues. The V end lost 7 bases, the J end lost 7 bases, and 16 bases lay between the germline ends. CDR3 protein: CSASTGGFGYTF. The CDR3 region has the DNA TGCAGCGCCTCAACGGGGGGGTTTGGCTACACCTTC.

The sample holds one count of this clone. The chain links TRBV5-4 to TRBJ2-5, with a tentative D call TRBD2 (6 bases). V lost 2 bases and J 1 base, leaving 12 bases between the germline ends. There are 15 residues in the CDR3. CDR1 and CDR2 (germline): SGHNT, YYREEE (reference sequence). The CDR3 loop is CASSFKASAQETQYF. CDR3 nucleotides: TGTGCCAGCAGCTTCAAGGCTAGCGCCCAAGAGACCCAGTACTTC.

The V call is TRBV30, the J call TRBJ2-1, with 7 bases aligning to TRBD2. This CDR3 is 16 amino acids long. Trimming removed 0 bases from V and 0 bases from J; junction bases left unmatched: 5. Germline CDR1 is GTSNPN and CDR2 is SVGIG (reference sequence). The CDR3: CAWSVATSHSYNEQFF. As DNA, the CDR3 is TGTGCCTGGAGTGTAGCGACTAGCCACTCCTACAATGAGCAGTTCTTC.

This clone was counted a single time. The CDR3 nucleotides are TGTGCCAGCTCTCGGACAGGAGCTAACTATGGCTACACCTTC. Translating it yields CASSRTGANYGYTF. The chain recombines TRBV28 with TRBJ1-2, with TRBD1 identical over 7 bases. Trimming cost V 8 bases and J 0 bases; bases outside gene matches: 6. This CDR3 contains 14 residues. The germline V gene encodes CDR1 MDHEN and CDR2 SYDVKM.

The V call is TRBV7-3, the J call TRBJ1-6; TRBD1 agrees at 9 bases. The V gene's germline CDR1 is SGHTA and CDR2 FQGTGA. The length of the CDR3 is 15 residues. V was pared by 5 bases and J by 6 bases, with 5 bases of the junction left unmatched. The CDR3 region has the DNA TGTGCCAGCAGCCAAGGGGGACAGGGTAATTCACCCCTCCACTTT. This codes for CASSQGGQGNSPLHF.

The rearrangement links TRBV18 to TRBJ1-5, with 7 bases identical to TRBD1. Looked up from germline, CDR1 is KGHSH and CDR2 is LQKENI. The CDR3 runs 15 residues. With V trimmed by 5 bases and J by 6 bases, 10 bases remained unmatched. The CDR3 coding sequence is TGTGCCAGCTCAAGGACCACAGGGGAACTTCAGCCCCAGCATTTT. Protein sequence: CASSRTTGELQPQHF.

V gene TRBV30 combines with J gene TRBJ1-1, with D perhaps TRBD1 (5 bases). Germline CDR1 GTSNPN, CDR2 SVGIG (reference sequence). V dropped 5 bases and J dropped 11 bases, with 24 bases sitting between them. The CDR3 loop spans 14 amino acids. The CDR3 sequence is CAWENKGTSKGAFF. DNA of the CDR3: TGTGCCTGGGAAAATAAGGGGACTTCAAAGGGGGCTTTCTTT.

This clone has more than one count but fewer than ten. This chain links TRBV6-1 with TRBJ2-5; 9 bases fit TRBD2. The J segment lost 4 bases and the V segment lost 1 base, leaving 7 bases of the junction unmatched. CDR3 size: 16 residues. CDR1 MNHNS and CDR2 SASEGT come from the germline V gene. The CDR3 DNA reads TGTGCCAGCAGTGAAGATAGCGGGAGTAGGCGAGAGACCCAGTACTTC. It translates to CASSEDSGSRRETQYF.